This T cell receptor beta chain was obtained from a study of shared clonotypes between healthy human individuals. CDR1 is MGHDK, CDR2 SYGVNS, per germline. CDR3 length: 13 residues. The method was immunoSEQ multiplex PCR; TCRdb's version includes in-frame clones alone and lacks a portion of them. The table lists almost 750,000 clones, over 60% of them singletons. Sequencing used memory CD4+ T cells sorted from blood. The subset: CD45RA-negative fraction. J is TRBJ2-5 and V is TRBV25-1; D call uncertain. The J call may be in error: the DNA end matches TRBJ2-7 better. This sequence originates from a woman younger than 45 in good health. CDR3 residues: CASSESPTYEQYF. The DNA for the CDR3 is TGTGCCAGCAGTGAATCCCCGACCTACGAGCAGTACTTC.